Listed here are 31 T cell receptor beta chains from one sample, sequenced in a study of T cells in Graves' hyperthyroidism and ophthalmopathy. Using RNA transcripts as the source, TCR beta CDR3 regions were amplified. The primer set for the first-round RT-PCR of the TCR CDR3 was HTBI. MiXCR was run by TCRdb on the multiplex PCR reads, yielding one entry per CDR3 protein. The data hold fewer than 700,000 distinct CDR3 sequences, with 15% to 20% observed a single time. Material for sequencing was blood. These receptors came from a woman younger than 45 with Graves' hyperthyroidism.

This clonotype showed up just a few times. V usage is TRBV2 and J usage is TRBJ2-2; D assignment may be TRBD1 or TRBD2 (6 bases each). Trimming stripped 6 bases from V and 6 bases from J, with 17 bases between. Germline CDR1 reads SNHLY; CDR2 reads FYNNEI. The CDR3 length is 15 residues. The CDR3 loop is CASRGGQLGPGELFF. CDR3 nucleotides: TGTGCCAGCAGGGGGGGACAATTAGGGCCCGGGGAGCTGTTTTTT.

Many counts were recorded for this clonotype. The CDR3 DNA reads TGTGCCAGCAGCTTAGATTGGGAAAGGCGGGAGGGCAATGAGCAGTTCTTC. It yields the protein CASSLDWERREGNEQFF. The V and J genes are TRBV11-3 and TRBJ2-1; TRBD2 matches 9 bases. Germline assignment: CDR1 SGHNT and CDR2 YENEEA. Germline trimming cut 0 bases from V and 6 bases from J; bases unmatched to any gene: 9. CDR3 length: 17 amino acids.

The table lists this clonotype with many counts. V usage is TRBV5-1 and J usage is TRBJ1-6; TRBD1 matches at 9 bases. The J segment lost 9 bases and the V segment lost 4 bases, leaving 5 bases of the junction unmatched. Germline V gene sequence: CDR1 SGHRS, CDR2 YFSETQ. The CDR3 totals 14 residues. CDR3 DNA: TGCGCCAGCAGCGAGGACAGGGGTAGTTCACCCCTCCACTTT. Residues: CASSEDRGSSPLHF.

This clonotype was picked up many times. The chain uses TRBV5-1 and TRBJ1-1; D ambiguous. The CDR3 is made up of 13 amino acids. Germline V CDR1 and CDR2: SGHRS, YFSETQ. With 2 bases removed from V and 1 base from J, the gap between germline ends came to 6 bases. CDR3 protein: CASSFTANTEAFF. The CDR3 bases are TGCGCCAGCAGCTTTACAGCGAACACTGAAGCTTTCTTT.

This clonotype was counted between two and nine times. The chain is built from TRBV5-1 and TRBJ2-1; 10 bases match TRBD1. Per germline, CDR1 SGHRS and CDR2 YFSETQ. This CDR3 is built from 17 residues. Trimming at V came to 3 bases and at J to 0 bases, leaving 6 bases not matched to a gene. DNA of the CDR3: TGCGCCAGCAGCTCCGGGGACAGGGGTAGCTCCTACAATGAGCAGTTCTTC. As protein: CASSSGDRGSSYNEQFF.

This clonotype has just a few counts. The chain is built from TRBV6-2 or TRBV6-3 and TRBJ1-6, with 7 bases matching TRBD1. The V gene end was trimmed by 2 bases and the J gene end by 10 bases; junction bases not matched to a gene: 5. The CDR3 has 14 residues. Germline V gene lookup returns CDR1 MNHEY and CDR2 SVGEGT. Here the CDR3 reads CASSYGTVVSPLHF. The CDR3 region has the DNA TGTGCCAGCAGTTACGGGACAGTCGTCTCACCCCTCCACTTT.

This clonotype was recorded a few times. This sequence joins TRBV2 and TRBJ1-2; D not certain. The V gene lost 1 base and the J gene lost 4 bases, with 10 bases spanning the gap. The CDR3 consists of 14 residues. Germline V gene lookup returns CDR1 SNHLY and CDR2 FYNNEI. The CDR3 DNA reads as TGTGCCAGCAGTGAAGGACGAGTAGGCTATGGCTACACCTTC. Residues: CASSEGRVGYGYTF.

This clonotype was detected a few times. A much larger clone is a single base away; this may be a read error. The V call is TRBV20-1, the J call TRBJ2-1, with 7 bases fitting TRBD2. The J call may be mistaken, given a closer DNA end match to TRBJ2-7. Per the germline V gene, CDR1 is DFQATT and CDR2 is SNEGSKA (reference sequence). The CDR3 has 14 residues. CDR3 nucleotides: TGCAGTGCTAGCTCTAGCGGTTTCTACAATGAGCAGTACTTC. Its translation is CSASSSGFYNEQYF.

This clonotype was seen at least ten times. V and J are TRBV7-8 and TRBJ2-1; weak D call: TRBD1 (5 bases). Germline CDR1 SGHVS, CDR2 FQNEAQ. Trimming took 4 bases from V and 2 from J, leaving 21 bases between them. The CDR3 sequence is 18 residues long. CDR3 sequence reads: CASSSPWGVVRPYNEQFF. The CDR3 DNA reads TGTGCCAGCAGCTCCCCGTGGGGCGTCGTACGACCCTACAATGAGCAGTTCTTC.

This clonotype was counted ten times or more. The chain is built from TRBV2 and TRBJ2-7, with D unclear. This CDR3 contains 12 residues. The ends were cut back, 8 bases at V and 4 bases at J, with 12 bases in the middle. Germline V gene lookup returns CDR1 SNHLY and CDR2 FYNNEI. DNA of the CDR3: TGTGCCAGCTGCATCGAGACTTACGAGCAGTACTTC. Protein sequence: CASCIETYEQYF.

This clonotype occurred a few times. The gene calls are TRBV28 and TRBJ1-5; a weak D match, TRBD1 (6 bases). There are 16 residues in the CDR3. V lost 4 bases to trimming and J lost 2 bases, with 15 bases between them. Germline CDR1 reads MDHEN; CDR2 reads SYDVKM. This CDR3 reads CASSYGDNERNQPQHF. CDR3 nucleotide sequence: TGTGCCAGCAGTTACGGGGACAACGAACGCAATCAGCCCCAGCATTTT.

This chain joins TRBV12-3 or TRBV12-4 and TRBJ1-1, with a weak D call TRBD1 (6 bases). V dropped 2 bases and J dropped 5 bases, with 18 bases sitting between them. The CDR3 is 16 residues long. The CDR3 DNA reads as TGTGCCAGCAGTTTAACCCCCCGGGGGCGCTGGACTGAAGCTTTCTTT. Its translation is CASSLTPRGRWTEAFF.

The DNA for the CDR3 is TGTGCCAGCACGTGGGGAGAGAGTGAGCAGTTCTTC. Its protein is CASTWGESEQFF. The chain employs TRBV12-3 or TRBV12-4 and TRBJ2-1, with D tentatively TRBD2 (5 bases). The germline V and J ends were trimmed by 7 bases and 9 bases, with 13 bases remaining between them. CDR3 length: 12 amino acids.

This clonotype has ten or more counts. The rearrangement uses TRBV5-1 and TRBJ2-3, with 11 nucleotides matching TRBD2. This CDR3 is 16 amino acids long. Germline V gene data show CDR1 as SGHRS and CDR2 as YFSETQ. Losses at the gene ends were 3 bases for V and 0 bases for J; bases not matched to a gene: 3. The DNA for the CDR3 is TGCGCCAGCAGCTCGGGACTAGCGGAGAGCACAGATACGCAGTATTTT. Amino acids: CASSSGLAESTDTQYF. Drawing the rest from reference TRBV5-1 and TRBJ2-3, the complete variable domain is KAGVTQTPRYLIKTRGQQVTLSCSPISGHRSVSWYQQTPGQGLQFLFEYFSETQRNKGNFPGRFSGRQFSNSRSEMNVSTLELGDSALYLCASSSGLAESTDTQYFGPGTRLTVL.

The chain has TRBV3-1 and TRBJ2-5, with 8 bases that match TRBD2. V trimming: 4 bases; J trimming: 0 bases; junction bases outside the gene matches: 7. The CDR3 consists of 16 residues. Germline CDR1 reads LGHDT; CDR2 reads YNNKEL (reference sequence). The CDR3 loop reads CASSRERAGDQETQYF. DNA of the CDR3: TGTGCCAGCAGCCGAGAAAGAGCGGGGGACCAAGAGACCCAGTACTTC.

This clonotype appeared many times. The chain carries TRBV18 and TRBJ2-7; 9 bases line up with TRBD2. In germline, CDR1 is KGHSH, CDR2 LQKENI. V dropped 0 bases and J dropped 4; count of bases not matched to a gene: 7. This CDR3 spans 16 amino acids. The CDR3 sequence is CASSPPGGRVDYEQYF. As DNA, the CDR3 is TGTGCCAGCTCACCACCGGGCGGGAGGGTGGATTACGAGCAGTACTTC.

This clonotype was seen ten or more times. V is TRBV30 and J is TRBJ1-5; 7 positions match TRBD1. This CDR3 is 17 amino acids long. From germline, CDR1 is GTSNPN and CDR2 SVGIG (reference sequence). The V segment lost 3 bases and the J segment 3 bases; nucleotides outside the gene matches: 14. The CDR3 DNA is TGTGCCTGGAGCGGAGGAGTGGGACAGAACTTCAATCAGCCCCAGCATTTT. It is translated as CAWSGGVGQNFNQPQHF.

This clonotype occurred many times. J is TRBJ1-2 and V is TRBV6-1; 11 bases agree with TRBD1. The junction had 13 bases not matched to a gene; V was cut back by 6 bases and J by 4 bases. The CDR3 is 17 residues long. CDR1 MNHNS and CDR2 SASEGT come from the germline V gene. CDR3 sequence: CASSRGQGALNPYGYTF. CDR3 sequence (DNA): TGTGCCAGCAGCCGAGGACAGGGGGCACTAAATCCCTATGGCTACACCTTC.

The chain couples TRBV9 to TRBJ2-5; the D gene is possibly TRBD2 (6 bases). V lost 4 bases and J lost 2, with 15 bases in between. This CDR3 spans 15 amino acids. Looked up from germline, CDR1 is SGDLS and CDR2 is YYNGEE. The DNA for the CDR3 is TGTGCCAGCAGCCCCCGAGGGGCGGGGCAAGAGACCCAGTACTTC. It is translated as CASSPRGAGQETQYF.

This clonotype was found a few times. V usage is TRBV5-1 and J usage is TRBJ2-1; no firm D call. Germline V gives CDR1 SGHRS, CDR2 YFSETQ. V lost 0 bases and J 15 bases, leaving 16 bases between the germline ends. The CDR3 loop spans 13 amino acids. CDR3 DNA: TGCGCCAGCAGCTTGGTGGTGTCGCAGCCGGCGTTCTTC. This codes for CASSLVVSQPAFF.

The CDR3 spells CASSWGTSSYEQYF. The CDR3 coding sequence is TGTGCCAGCAGTTGGGGGACTAGTAGCTACGAGCAGTACTTC. The rearrangement joins TRBV7-9 to TRBJ2-7; 8 nucleotides align to TRBD2. Germline V gene data show CDR1 as SEHNR and CDR2 as FQNEAQ (reference sequence). The ends lost 6 bases at V and 3 bases at J; junction bases unmatched: 7. This CDR3 comprises 14 residues. Full variable domain (rest looked up from reference TRBV7-9 and TRBJ2-7): DTGVSQNPRHKITKRGQNVTFRCDPISEHNRLYWYRQTLGQGPEFLTYFQNEAQLEKSRLLSDRFSAERPKGSFSTLEIQRTEQGDSAMYLCASSWGTSSYEQYFGPGTRLTVT.

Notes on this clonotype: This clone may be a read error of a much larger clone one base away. The CDR3 nucleotides read TGTGCCTGGAGTTCGGTGGGGTACAATGAGCAGTTCTTC. Its translation is CAWSSVGYNEQFF. The chain combines TRBV30 with TRBJ2-1, with unresolved D. CDR3 length: 13 residues. CDR1 and CDR2 (germline): GTSNPN, SVGIG (reference sequence). The V end was cut by 2 bases, the J end by 4 bases, with 9 bases between.

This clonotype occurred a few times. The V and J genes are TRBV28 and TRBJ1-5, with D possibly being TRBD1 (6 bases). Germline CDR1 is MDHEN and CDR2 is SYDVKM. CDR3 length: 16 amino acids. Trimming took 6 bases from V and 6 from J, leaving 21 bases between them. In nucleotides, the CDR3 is TGTGCCAGCAGCCGCTTTACAGGGCAAGGTGGTCAGCCCCAGCATTTT. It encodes CASSRFTGQGGQPQHF. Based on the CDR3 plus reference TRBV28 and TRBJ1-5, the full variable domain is DVKVTQSSRYLVKRTGEKVFLECVQDMDHENMFWYRQDPGLGLRLIYFSYDVKMKEKGDIPEGYSVSREKKERFSLILESASTNQTSMYLCASSRFTGQGGQPQHFGDGTRLSIL.

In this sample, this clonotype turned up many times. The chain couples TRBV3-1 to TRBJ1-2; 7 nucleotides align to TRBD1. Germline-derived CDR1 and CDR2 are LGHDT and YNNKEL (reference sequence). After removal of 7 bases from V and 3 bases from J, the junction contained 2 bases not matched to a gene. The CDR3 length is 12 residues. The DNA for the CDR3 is TGTGCCAGCAAAGGGGGCTACTATGGCTACACCTTC. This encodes CASKGGYYGYTF.

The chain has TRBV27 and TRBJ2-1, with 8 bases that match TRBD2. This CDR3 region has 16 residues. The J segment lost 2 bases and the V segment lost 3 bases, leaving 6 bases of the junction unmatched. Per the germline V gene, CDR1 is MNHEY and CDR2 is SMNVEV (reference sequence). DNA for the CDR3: TGTGCCAGCAGTTTGTCGGGGGGGGGCGCCTACAATGAGCAGTTCTTC. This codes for CASSLSGGGAYNEQFF.

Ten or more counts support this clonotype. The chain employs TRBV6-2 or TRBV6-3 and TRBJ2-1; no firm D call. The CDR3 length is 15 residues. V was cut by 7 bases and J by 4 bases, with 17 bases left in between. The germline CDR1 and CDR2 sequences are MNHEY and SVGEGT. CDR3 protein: CASNLMGVGYNEQFF. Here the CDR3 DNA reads TGTGCCAGCAATCTCATGGGCGTAGGGTACAATGAGCAGTTCTTC.

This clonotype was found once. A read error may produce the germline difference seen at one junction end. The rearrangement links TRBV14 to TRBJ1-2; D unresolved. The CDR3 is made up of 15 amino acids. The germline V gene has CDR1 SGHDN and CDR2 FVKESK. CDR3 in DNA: TGTGCCGGCAGTGCCGGGCCCCGAGTTGGTATTGGCTACACCTTC. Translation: CAGSAGPRVGIGYTF.

CDR3 in DNA: TGTGCCACCAGTGTGGACAGCTCGGAGACCCAGTACTTC. It codes for CATSVDSSETQYF. The chain is built from TRBV24-1 and TRBJ2-5; the D gene is possibly TRBD1 (6 bases). Trimming cost V 5 bases and J 5 bases, with 11 bases left between them. CDR3 size: 13 residues. Germline CDR1 and CDR2: KGHDR and SFDVKD.

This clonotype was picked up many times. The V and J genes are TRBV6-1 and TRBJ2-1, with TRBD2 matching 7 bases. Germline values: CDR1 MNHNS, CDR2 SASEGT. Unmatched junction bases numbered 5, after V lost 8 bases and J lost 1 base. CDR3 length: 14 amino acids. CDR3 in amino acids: CASGREKSYNEQFF. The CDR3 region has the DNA TGTGCCAGCGGGAGGGAAAAATCCTACAATGAGCAGTTCTTC.

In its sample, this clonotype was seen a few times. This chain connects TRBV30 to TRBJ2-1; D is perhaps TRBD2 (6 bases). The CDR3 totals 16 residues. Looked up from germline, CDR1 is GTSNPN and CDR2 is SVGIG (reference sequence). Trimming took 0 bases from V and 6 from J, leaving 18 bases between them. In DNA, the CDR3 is TGTGCCTGGAGTGTACCCTCAATCGGGAGTTTCAATGAGCAGTTCTTC. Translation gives CAWSVPSIGSFNEQFF.

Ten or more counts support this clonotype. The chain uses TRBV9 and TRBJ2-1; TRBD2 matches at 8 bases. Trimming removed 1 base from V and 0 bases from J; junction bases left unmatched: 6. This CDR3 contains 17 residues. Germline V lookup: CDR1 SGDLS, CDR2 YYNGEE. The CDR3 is CASSVRLALSSYNEQFF. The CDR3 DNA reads TGTGCCAGCAGCGTACGACTAGCGCTGAGCTCCTACAATGAGCAGTTCTTC.